This T cell receptor (beta chain) was captured by sequencing in a study of blood T cell repertoires in COVID-19. Whole-study context: Material from acute and convalescent COVID-19 was sourced from the United States, Italy and Spain. Sources were T cells, B-cell-depleted T cells, or PBMCs; the material itself was cDNA or gDNA.

TCRdb keeps only in-frame clones here, not all; method: immunoSEQ multiplex PCR. Of roughly 350,000 clones listed, 85% are singletons. The CDR3 extends over 16 amino acids. Germline V lookup: CDR1 SGHRS, CDR2 YFSETQ. V dropped 5 bases and J dropped 1 base, with 18 bases sitting between them. This sequence joins TRBV5-1 and TRBJ1-1, with unresolved D. The sample taken for sequencing was peripheral blood. This sequence was found in a woman between 18 and 29 years old with acute or convalescent COVID-19. CDR3 sequence (DNA): TGCGCCAGCAGGCCGCATCCATGGAGCCGGAACACTGAAGCTTTCTTT. It translates to CASRPHPWSRNTEAFF. The entire variable domain, with the rest obtained from reference TRBV5-1 and TRBJ1-1, is as follows: KAGVTQTPRYLIKTRGQQVTLSCSPISGHRSVSWYQQTPGQGLQFLFEYFSETQRNKGNFPGRFSGRQFSNSRSEMNVSTLELGDSALYLCASRPHPWSRNTEAFFGQGTRLTVV.